This T cell receptor beta chain came from a study of blood T cell repertoires in COVID-19. The CDR3 runs to 14 residues. Germline CDR1 is SEHNR and CDR2 is FQNEAQ (reference sequence). The V gene end was trimmed by 6 bases and the J gene end by 0 bases; junction bases not matched to a gene: 5. Original processing notes: Scientists estimated how many nucleated cells there were by amplifying reference gene primers. The assay was immunoSEQ multiplex PCR, and TCRdb's table has in-frame clones only and misses some. V and J calls and clone size are as listed in that table; D and trimming were resolved from the DNA. The repertoire includes around 160,000 clones, 75% to 90% of them detected once, and roughly 13% sits in the top ten. In terms of age and location, participants ranged from roughly 18 to 95 years and lived in about two dozen US areas. Cohort placement rested on clinical history that participants reported themselves. Symptom resolution, clearance, or two negative PCRs marked the recovered donors of Cohort 3.

The specimen was PBMCs or T cells enriched from blood (not recorded which). V usage is TRBV7-9 and J usage is TRBJ2-7; TRBD2 matches at 7 bases. This clonotype was sampled from a woman aged 55-70 years who had recovered from COVID-19. CDR3 nucleotide sequence: TGTGCCAGCAGACTAGCGCCTAGCTCCTACGAGCAGTACTTC. This gives the protein CASRLAPSSYEQYF.